Listed below are T cell receptor beta chains from one sample, sequenced in a study of blood T cells in healthy people across ages. A single record per CDR3 protein comes from TCRdb applying MiXCR to the 5' RACE reads. The profile shows fewer than 1,200,000 distinct CDR3 sequences, under 30% of them singletons. This sample also appeared in a second study, on T cells of mothers and their children.

Sequencing was carried out using blood. The receptor source for this set is a girl aged 2 to 9 in good health. CDR3s include the opening cysteine and the closing phenylalanine or tryptophan.

V,CDR3
TRBV28,CASSFIDLGMSYGYTF
TRBV10-3,CAVTSGSSYEQYF
TRBV6-1,CASSEGSGAGRPPLAKNIQYF
TRBV20-1,CSAKTGHVAYEQYF
TRBV7-2,CASSFGERGGYTF
TRBV19,CASSIDRSRLNEKLFF
TRBV7-9,CASGEGARTEAFF
TRBV28,CAINEQGLTSDTQYF
TRBV9,CASSVAGGANGETQYF
TRBV29-1,CSVEDRLLGFF
TRBV3-1,CASSLGQSRGYTF
TRBV5-1,CASSLTSGYNEQFF
TRBV19,CATMNPTGVDNEQFF
TRBV20-1,CSARRTGYDTDTQYF
TRBV7-2,CASSLDRVNYGYTF
TRBV12-5,CASGLKSNQPQHF
TRBV4-1,CASSQERLASSTDTQYF
TRBV5-6,CASSLVGPGGYTF
TRBV24-1,CATSDRDGETQYF
TRBV29-1,CSVSRSGNTIYF
TRBV9,CASSTLLEARSHTQYF
TRBV7-2,CASSLDKIQETQYF
TRBV27,CASSLKGTDYEQYF
TRBV7-2,CASTTSLDRANEQFF
TRBV5-1,CASSNGQGAYEQYF
TRBV7-3,CGSSPWGYTDTQYF
TRBV24-1,CATSDSPQVGAQYF
TRBV19,CASSKEHRSVDYGYTF
TRBV20-1,CSAIPGGQGQETQYF
TRBV7-2,CASSSGRGRIPETQYF
TRBV12-3/TRBV12-4,CACRGTTPYNEQFF
TRBV13,CASSLGTSTGSGEYGYTF
TRBV5-1,CASSLEGLFQYF
TRBV28,CASRGDIDEQFF
TRBV4-3,CASSQGLAGAWGETQYF
TRBV20-1,CSAPETSRLSYNEQFF
TRBV11-2,CASSFLGILETQYF
TRBV12-3/TRBV12-4,CASTTLDREETQYF
TRBV4-3,CASSQGYGPNTEAFF
TRBV3-1,CASSQEPPGLGGYEQYF
TRBV28,CASTSTDIQYF
TRBV24-1,CAASDPRTQGLEKLFF
TRBV4-1,CASRGAGGGEQYF
TRBV27,CASSPRAANYGYTF
TRBV18,CASSPARSNTEAFF
TRBV9,CASSVVGTPSWTDTQYF
TRBV5-5,CASSLVVGYEQYF
TRBV12-3/TRBV12-4,CASSLLERERAGELFF
TRBV27,CASSPLGGMDGYTF
TRBV7-8,CASSLRGQGSYEQYF
TRBV27,CASSIAGGSYEQYF
TRBV28,CASSGGTAFSNEKLFF
TRBV14,CASSPQSLGRYDNEQFF
TRBV27,CASGLDRDPGGQYF
TRBV20-1,CSAGLADYEQYF
TRBV7-9,CASSFLDGAGGETQYF
TRBV29-1,CSVPARPTYNEQFF
TRBV28,CASRRSGELAEQFF
TRBV7-9,CASSRSTQQGQLFF
TRBV20-1,CSAGQGGYGYTF